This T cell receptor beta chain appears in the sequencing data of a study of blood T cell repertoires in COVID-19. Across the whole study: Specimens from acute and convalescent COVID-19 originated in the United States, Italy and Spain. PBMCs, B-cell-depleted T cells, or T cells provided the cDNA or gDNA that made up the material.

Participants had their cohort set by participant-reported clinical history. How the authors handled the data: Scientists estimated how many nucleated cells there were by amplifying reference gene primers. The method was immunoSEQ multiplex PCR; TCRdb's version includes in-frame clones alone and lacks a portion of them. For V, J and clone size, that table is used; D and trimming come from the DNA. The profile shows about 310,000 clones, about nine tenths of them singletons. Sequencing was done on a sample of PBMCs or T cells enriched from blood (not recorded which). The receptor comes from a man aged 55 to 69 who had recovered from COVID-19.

In DNA, the CDR3 is TGTGCCAGCAGCGTTGAGCGGGAGACCCAGTACTTC. It is translated as CASSVERETQYF. V and J are TRBV9 and TRBJ2-5; a possible D gene is TRBD2 (5 bases). Trimming took 2 bases from V and 5 from J, leaving 7 bases between them. This CDR3 contains 12 residues. Looked up from germline, CDR1 is SGDLS and CDR2 is YYNGEE.